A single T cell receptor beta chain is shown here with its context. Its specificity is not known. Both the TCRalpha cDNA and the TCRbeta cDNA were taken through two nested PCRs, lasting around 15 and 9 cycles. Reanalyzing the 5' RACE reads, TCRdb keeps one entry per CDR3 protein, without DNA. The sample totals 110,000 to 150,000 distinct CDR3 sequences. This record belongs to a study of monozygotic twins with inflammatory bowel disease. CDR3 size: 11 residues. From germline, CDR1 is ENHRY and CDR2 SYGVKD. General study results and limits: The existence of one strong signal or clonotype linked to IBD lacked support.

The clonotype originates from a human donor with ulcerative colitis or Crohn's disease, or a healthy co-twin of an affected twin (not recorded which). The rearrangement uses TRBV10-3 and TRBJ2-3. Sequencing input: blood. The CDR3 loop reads CAISTTDTQYF.